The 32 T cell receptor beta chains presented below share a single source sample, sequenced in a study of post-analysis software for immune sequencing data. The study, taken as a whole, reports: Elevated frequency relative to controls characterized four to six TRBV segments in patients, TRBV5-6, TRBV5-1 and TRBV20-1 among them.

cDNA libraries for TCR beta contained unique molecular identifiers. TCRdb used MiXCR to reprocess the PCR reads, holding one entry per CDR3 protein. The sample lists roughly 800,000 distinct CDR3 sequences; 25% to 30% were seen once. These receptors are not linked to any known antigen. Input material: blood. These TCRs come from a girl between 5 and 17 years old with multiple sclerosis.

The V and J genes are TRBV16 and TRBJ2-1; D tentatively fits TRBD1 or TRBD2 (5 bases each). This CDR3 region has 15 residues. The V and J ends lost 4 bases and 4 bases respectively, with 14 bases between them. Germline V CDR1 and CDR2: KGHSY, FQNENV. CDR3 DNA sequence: TGTGCCAGCAGCCCAGGGACCGTGGCATACAATGAGCAGTTCTTC. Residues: CASSPGTVAYNEQFF.

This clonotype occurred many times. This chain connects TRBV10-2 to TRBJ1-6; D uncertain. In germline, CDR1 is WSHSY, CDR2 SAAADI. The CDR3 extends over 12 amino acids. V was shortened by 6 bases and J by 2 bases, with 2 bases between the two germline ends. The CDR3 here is CASRAYNSPLHF. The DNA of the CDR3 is TGCGCCAGCAGGGCCTATAATTCACCCCTCCACTTT.

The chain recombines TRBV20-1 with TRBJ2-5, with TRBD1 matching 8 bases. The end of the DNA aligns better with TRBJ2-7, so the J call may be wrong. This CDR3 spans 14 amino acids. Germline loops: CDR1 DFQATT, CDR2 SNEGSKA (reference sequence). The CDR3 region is CSARGRGLTYEQYF. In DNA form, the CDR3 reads TGCAGTGCTAGAGGCAGGGGGCTGACCTACGAGCAGTACTTC.

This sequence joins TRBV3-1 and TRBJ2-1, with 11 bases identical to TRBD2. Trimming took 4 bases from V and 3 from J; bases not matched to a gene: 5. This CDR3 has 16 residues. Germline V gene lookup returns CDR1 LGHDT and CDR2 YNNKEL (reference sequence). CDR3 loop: CASSPLGLAGYNEQFF. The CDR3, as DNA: TGTGCCAGCAGCCCCCTTGGACTAGCGGGCTACAATGAGCAGTTCTTC.

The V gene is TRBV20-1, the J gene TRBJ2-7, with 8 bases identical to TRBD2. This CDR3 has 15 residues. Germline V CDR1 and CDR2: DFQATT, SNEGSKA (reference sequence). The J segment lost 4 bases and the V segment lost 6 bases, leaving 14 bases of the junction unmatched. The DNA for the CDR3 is TGCAGTGCAGCCCGGGGTAGCGGGGTTGGGTACGAGCAGTACTTC. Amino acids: CSAARGSGVGYEQYF.

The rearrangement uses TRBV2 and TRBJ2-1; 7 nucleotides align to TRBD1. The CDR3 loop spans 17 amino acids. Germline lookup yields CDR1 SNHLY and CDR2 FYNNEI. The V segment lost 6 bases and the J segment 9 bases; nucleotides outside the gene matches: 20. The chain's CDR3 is CASSLNPTGVTGSEQFF. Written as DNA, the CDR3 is TGTGCCAGCAGCCTTAACCCAACAGGGGTAACAGGGAGTGAGCAGTTCTTC.

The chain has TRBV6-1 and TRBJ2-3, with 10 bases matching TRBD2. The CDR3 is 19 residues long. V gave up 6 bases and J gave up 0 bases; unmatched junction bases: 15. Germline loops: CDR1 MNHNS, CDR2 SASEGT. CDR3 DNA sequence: TGTGCCAGCAGCTCCCTTCGGGCTAGCGGGAGAACTAGCACAGATACGCAGTATTTT. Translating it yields CASSSLRASGRTSTDTQYF.

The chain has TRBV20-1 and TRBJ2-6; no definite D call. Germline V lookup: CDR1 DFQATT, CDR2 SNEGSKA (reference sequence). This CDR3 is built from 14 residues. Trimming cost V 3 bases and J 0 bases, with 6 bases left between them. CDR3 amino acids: CSARISSGANVLTF. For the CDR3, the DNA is TGCAGTGCTAGGATCAGCTCTGGGGCCAACGTCCTGACTTTC.

The CDR3 DNA reads TGTGCCAGCAGCCTAACAAGGGGTGGCTACACCTTC. It is translated as CASSLTRGGYTF. The V gene is TRBV7-2, the J gene TRBJ1-2, with D possibly matching TRBD1 (5 bases). CDR1 SGHTA and CDR2 FQGNSA come from the germline V gene. The CDR3 contains 12 residues. V was pared by 5 bases and J by 7 bases, with 11 bases between.

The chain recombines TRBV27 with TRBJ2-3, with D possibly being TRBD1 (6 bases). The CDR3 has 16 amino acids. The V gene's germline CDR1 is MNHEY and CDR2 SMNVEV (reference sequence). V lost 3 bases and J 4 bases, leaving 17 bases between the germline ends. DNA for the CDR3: TGTGCCAGCAGTTTGGCCGACAGGTTTGGGGCAGATACGCAGTATTTT. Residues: CASSLADRFGADTQYF.

The CDR3 spells CASSPAGGDQPQHF. DNA of the CDR3: TGTGCCAGCTCACCGGCAGGGGGGGATCAGCCCCAGCATTTT. The rearrangement uses TRBV18 and TRBJ1-5, with 7 bases matching TRBD1. The germline CDR1 and CDR2 sequences are KGHSH and LQKENI. CDR3 size: 14 residues. The V gene end was trimmed by 3 bases and the J gene end by 5 bases; junction bases not matched to a gene: 4.

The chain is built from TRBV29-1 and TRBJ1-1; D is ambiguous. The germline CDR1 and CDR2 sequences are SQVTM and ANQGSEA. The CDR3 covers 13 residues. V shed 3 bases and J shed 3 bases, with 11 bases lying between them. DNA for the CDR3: TGCAGCGTTGATCAGAGTCTGGACACTGAAGCTTTCTTT. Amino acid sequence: CSVDQSLDTEAFF.

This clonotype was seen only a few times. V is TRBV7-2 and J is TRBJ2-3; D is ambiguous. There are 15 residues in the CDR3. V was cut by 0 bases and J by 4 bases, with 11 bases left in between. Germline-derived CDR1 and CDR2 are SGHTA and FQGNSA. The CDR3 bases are TGTGCCAGCAGCTTAGCGCTTGCCCCGGCAGATACGCAGTATTTT. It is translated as CASSLALAPADTQYF.

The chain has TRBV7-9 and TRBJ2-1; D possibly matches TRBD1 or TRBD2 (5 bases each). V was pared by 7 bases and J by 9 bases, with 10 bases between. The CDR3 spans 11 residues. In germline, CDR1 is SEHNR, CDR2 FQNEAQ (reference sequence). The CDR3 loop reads CASTGLSEQFF. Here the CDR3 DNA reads TGTGCCAGCACGGGGCTAAGTGAGCAGTTCTTC.

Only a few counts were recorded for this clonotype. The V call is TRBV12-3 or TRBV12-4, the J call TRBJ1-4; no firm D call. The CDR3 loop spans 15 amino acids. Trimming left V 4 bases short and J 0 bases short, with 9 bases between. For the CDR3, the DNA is TGTGCCAGCAGTTCGACGAGCGCAACTAATGAAAAACTGTTTTTT. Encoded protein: CASSSTSATNEKLFF.

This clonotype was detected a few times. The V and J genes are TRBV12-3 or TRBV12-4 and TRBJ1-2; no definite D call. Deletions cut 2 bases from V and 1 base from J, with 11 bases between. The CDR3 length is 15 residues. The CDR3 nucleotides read TGTGCCAGCAGTTTATGGGTCGAACATAACTATGGCTACACCTTC. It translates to CASSLWVEHNYGYTF.

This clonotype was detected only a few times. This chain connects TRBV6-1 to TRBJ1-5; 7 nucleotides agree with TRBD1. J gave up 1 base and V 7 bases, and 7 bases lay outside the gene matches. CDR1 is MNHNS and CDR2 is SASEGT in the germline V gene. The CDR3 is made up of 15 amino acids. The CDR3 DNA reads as TGTGCCAGCACTGGGGACAGCAGAAGCAATCAGCCCCAGCATTTT. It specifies CASTGDSRSNQPQHF.

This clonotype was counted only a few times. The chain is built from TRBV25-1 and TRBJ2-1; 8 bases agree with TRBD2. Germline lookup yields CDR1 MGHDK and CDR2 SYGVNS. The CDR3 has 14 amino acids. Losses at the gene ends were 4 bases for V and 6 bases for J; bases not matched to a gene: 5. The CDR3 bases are TGTGCCAGCAGTGGCGGGGGGCGGGTCAATGAGCAGTTCTTC. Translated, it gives CASSGGGRVNEQFF.

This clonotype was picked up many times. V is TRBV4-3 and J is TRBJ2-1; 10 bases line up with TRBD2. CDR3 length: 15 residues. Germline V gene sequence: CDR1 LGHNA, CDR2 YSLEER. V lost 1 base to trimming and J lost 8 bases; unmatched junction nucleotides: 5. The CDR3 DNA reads TGCGCCAGCAGCCAAGGGACTAGCGGTAGCTATGAGCAGTTCTTC. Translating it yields CASSQGTSGSYEQFF.

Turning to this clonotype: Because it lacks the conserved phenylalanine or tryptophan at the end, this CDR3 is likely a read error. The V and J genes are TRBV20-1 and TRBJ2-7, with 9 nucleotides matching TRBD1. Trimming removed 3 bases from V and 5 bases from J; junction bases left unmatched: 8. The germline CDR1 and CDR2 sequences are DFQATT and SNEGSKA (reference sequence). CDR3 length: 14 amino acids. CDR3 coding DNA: TGCAGTGCTAGTGACGGACAGGGGCTTGACGAGCAGTACTGC. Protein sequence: CSASDGQGLDEQYC.

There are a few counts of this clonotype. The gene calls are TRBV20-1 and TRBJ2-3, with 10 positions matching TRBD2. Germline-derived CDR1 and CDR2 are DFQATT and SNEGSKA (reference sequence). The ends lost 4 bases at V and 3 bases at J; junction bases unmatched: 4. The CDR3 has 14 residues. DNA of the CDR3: TGCAGTGCTACACTAGCGGGGCTAACAGATACGCAGTATTTT. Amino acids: CSATLAGLTDTQYF.

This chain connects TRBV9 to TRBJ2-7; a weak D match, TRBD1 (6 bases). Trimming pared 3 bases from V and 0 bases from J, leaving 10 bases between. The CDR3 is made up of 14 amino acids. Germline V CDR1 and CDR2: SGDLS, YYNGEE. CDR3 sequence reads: CASSDRTDSYEQYF. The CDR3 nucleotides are TGTGCCAGCAGCGATCGGACAGACTCCTACGAGCAGTACTTC. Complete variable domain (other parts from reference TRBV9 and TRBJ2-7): DSGVTQTPKHLITATGQRVTLRCSPRSGDLSVYWYQQSLDQGLQFLIQYYNGEERAKGNILERFSAQQFPDLHSELNLSSLELGDSALYFCASSDRTDSYEQYFGPGTRLTVT.

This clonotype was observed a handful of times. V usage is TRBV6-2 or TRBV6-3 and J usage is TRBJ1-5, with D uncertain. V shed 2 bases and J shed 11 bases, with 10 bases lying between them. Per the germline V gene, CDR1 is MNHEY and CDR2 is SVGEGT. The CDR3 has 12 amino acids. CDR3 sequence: CASSYPSGTQHF. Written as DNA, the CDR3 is TGTGCCAGCAGTTACCCCTCGGGGACCCAGCATTTT.

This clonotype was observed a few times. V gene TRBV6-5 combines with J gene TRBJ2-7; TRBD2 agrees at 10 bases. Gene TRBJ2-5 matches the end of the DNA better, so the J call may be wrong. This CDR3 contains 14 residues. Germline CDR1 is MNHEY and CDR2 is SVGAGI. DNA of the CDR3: TGTGCCAGCAGTCCGCTAGCGGGAGTGGAGACCCAGTACTTC. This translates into CASSPLAGVETQYF.

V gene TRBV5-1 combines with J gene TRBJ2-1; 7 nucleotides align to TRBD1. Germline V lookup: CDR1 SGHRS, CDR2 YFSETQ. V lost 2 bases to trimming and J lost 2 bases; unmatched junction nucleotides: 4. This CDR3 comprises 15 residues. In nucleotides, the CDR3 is TGCGCCAGCAGCTTCCGGGACAGTACCTACAATGAGCAGTTCTTC. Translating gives CASSFRDSTYNEQFF.

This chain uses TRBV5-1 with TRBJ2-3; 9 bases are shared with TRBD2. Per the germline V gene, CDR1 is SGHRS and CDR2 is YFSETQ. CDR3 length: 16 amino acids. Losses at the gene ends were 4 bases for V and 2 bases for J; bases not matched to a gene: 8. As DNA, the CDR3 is TGCGCCAGCAGCAAAGCGGGAGGCGCACCCACAGATACGCAGTATTTT. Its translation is CASSKAGGAPTDTQYF.

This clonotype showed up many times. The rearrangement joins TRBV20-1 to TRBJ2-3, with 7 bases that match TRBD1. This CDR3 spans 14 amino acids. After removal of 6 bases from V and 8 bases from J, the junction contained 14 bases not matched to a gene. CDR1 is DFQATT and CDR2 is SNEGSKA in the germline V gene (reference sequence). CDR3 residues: CSATPPGGIGTQYF. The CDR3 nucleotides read TGCAGTGCCACACCGCCAGGGGGTATAGGTACGCAGTATTTT.

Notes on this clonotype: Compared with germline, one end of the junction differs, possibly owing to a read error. The DNA of the CDR3 is TGTGCCGCCAGCAGACGAAAATCCTCCGGCTACACCTTC. Amino acid sequence: CAASRRKSSGYTF. The chain is built from TRBV15 and TRBJ1-2; D uncertain. Germline CDR1 and CDR2: LNHNV and YYDKDF (reference sequence). This CDR3 comprises 13 residues.

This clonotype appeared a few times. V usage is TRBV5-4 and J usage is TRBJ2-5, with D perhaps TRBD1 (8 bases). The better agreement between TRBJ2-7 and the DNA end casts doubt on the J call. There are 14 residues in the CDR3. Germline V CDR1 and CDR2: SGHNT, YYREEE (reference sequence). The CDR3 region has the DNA TGTGCCAGCAGCCCCGGACAGGGAGGGAACGAGCAGTACTTC. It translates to CASSPGQGGNEQYF.

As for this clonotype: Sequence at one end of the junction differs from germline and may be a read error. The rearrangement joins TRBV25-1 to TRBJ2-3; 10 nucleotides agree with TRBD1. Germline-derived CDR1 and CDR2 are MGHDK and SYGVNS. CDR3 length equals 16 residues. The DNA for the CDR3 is TGTGCCGGCAGTGAATTTGGGACAGGGGGCACAGATACGCAGTATTTT. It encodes CAGSEFGTGGTDTQYF.

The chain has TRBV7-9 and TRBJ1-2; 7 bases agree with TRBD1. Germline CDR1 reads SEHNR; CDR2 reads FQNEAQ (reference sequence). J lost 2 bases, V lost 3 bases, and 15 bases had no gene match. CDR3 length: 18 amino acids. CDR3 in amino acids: CASSFGPETGRGNYGYTF. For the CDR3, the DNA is TGTGCCAGCAGCTTTGGCCCCGAGACAGGGAGGGGAAACTATGGCTACACCTTC. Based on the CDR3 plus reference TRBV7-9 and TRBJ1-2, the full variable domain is DTGVSQNPRHKITKRGQNVTFRCDPISEHNRLYWYRQTLGQGPEFLTYFQNEAQLEKSRLLSDRFSAERPKGSFSTLEIQRTEQGDSAMYLCASSFGPETGRGNYGYTFGSGTRLTVV.

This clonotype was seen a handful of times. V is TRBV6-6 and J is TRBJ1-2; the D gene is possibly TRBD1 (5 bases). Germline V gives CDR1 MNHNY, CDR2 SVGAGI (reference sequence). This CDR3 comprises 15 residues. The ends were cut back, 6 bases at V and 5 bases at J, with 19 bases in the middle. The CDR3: CASSPTGQGRYGYTF. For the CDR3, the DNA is TGTGCCAGCAGCCCGACTGGTCAGGGAAGGTATGGCTACACCTTC.